This entry describes one T cell receptor beta chain. This record comes from a study of blood T cell repertoires in COVID-19. In the original workflow: Researchers report that nucleated cell counts were estimated from reference gene primer amplification. The protocol was immunoSEQ multiplex PCR, while the TCRdb copy is restricted to in-frame clones and leaves out a portion. For V, J and clone size, that table is used; D and trimming come from the DNA. The sample shows a few hundred thousand clones, around 90% of them seen only once. The J segment lost 4 bases and the V segment lost 6 bases, leaving 13 bases of the junction unmatched. This CDR3 region has 18 residues. The V gene's germline CDR1 is LGHDT and CDR2 YNNKEL (reference sequence).

Sequencing was carried out using peripheral blood. The V and J genes are TRBV3-1 (or the pseudogene TRBV3-2) and TRBJ2-5, with 14 nucleotides matching TRBD2. The source is a man aged 18 to 29 with active or convalescent COVID-19. The CDR3 protein is CASRPGGTSGRFSETQYF. The CDR3 DNA is TGTGCCAGCAGACCGGGCGGGACTAGCGGGAGATTCTCAGAGACCCAGTACTTC.